The rows below give T cell receptor beta chains drawn from one sample of a study of vaccination effects on CD4 cells after COVID-19. Repertoires were generated with immunoSEQ multiplex PCR, while TCRdb's copy carries only in-frame clones and drops some. Of around 56,000 clones listed, more than 60% are singletons. For these receptors, no antigen is known. The source material was CD4+ T cells from PBMCs cultured without peptide, sampled before COVID-19 vaccination. The receptors were sampled from a human donor who received a COVID-19 vaccine. Both conserved end residues are part of each CDR3. A D gene is named only where the DNA matches it firmly. Expanded clones get a size class; other rows say once, few or many, or leave the size out.

j_call d_call v_call clone_size cdr3_nt cdr3_aa
TRBJ2-1 NA TRBV9 NA TGTGCCAGCAGCAAAGCGCATACAATATTAACAGGGAAGTACAATGAGCAGTTCTTC CASSKAHTILTGKYNEQFF
TRBJ2-5 NA TRBV5-1 NA TGCGCCAGCAGCTTGGCAATTCAAGAGACCCAGTACTTC CASSLAIQETQYF
TRBJ2-2 TRBD2 TRBV4-3 NA TGCGCCAGCAGCCAAGATGGGGGGGGGTTCACCGGGGAGCTGTTTTTT CASSQDGGGFTGELFF
TRBJ2-1 NA TRBV13 few TGTGCCAGCAGCCTGGCTACCCGAGGGGGATTGCAGTTCTTC CASSLATRGGLQFF
TRBJ1-1 NA TRBV18 once TGTGCCAGCTCACCACCCCGGGCGGTGGGGAACACTGAAGCTTTCTTT CASSPPRAVGNTEAFF
TRBJ2-2 TRBD1 TRBV19 NA TGTGCCAGTATCCGGACAGGGGGCACCGGGGAGCTGTTTTTT CASIRTGGTGELFF
TRBJ1-4 TRBD1 TRBV6-6 NA TGTGCCAGCAGTTACAGGGGGCAAGCAACTAATGAAAAACTGTTTTTT CASSYRGQATNEKLFF
TRBJ2-5 TRBD2 TRBV6-5 NA TGTGCCAGCAGAAGACTAGCGGCGGCCCAAGAGACCCAGTACTTC CASRRLAAAQETQYF
TRBJ1-6 NA TRBV5-1 NA TGCGCCAGCAGCCGTAAGCGTGGACAGTTGAATTCACCCCTCCACTTT CASSRKRGQLNSPLHF
TRBJ2-1 NA TRBV2 few TGTGCCAGCAGCATGGCCTGGGGGAGCAATGAGCAGTTCTTC CASSMAWGSNEQFF
TRBJ2-5 TRBD2 TRBV18 once TGTGCCAGCTCACCTATGATCTTGACTAGCGGGGGGGCCGAAGAGACCCAGTACTTC CASSPMILTSGGAEETQYF
TRBJ1-2 NA TRBV3-1/TRBV3-2 few TGTGCCAGCAGCCAGGGAATGAAGGGGTCCTATGGCTACACCTTC CASSQGMKGSYGYTF
TRBJ1-1 NA TRBV6-1 NA TGTGCCAGCAGCGAAGGGGGGGTTCCCTCGGCGAACACTGAAGCTTTCTTT CASSEGGVPSANTEAFF
TRBJ1-5 NA TRBV19 few TGTGCCAGTATGCCACTCGGGGAAGGGCAGCCCCAGCATTTT CASMPLGEGQPQHF
TRBJ2-5 TRBD1 TRBV5-6 NA TGTGCCAGCAGCGCCGGGACAGGGAGAAGGGAGACCCAGTACTTC CASSAGTGRRETQYF
TRBJ1-1 NA TRBV5-1 NA TGCGCCAGCAGCTTGCTACCAGGCTCCAAGAACACTGAAGCTTTCTTT CASSLLPGSKNTEAFF
TRBJ1-2 TRBD1 TRBV6-5 NA TGTGCCAGCAGAAGGACAGGGTTGGGCTATGGCTACACCTTC CASRRTGLGYGYTF
TRBJ2-2 TRBD1 TRBV30 NA TGTGCCTGGAACCCGGGACAGGGGAACACCGGGGAGCTGTTTTTT CAWNPGQGNTGELFF
TRBJ2-1 NA TRBV7-9 few TGTGCCAGCAGCCCACTTGGGGGCCGGACCTACAATGAGCAGTTCTTC CASSPLGGRTYNEQFF
TRBJ2-1 NA TRBV5-1 NA TGCGCCAGCAGCATGGGGACGGCCTCCTACAATGAGCAGTTCTTC CASSMGTASYNEQFF
TRBJ1-1 NA TRBV5-6 NA TGTGCCAGCAGCCCTGTCGTACTCATGAACACTGAAGCTTTCTTT CASSPVVLMNTEAFF
TRBJ2-2 TRBD1 TRBV24-1 NA TGTGCCACCAGTGACCCCCCAGGGGACAGGGGATCCGGGGAGCTGTTTTTT CATSDPPGDRGSGELFF
TRBJ1-2 TRBD1 TRBV6-1 NA TGTGCCAGCAGTGAACGCCAGGGGGCCATGGGCTATGGCTACACCTTC CASSERQGAMGYGYTF
TRBJ1-1 NA TRBV6-1 NA TGTGCCAGCAGTGAAAAGGGGTACGGTGAAGCTTTCTTT CASSEKGYGEAFF
TRBJ2-2 TRBD2 TRBV6-5 once TGTGCCAGATTAACTAGCGGGGGGGCCGGGGAGCTGTTTTTT CARLTSGGAGELFF
TRBJ2-2 NA TRBV9 NA TGTGCCAGCAGCAAATTAGACACGAACACCGGGGAGCTGTTTTTT CASSKLDTNTGELFF
TRBJ2-4 NA TRBV7-9 NA TGTGCCAGCAGCCCCTCCCGAGGCAAAAACATTCAGTACTTC CASSPSRGKNIQYF